The 15 T cell receptor beta chains presented below share a single source sample, sequenced in a study of T cells after posttransplantation cyclophosphamide. Profiling relied on immunoSEQ multiplex PCR, and the TCRdb table lists in-frame clones only, not all of them. The profile shows under 8,000 clones, roughly nine tenths of them singletons. Busulfan-fludarabine conditioning, marrow transplant, and cyclophosphamide on days +3 and +4 were administered. This material consisted of PBMCs, taken 1404 days after allogeneic stem cell transplant with posttransplant cyclophosphamide. These receptors originate from a female patient aged 50 to 60 who received an allogeneic stem cell transplant from a related donor, was CMV-positive, and had no GVHD. Part of the T cells may come from the graft donor.

Only one count was recorded for this clone. The chain couples TRBV28 to TRBJ2-3; D unresolved. V lost 6 bases, J lost 7 bases, and 14 bases lay in between. CDR3 size: 13 residues. The germline V gene encodes CDR1 MDHEN and CDR2 SYDVKM. Here the CDR3 DNA reads TGTGCCAGCAGGCCGACGGGTGGGTATACGCAGTATTTT. Protein product: CASRPTGGYTQYF.

This chain uses TRBV7-2 with TRBJ2-3, with a weak D call TRBD2 (6 bases). Per the germline V gene, CDR1 is SGHTA and CDR2 is FQGNSA. V lost 1 base, J lost 2 bases, and 10 bases lay in between. The CDR3 is 15 residues long. The CDR3 sequence is CASSLVAGLTDTQYF. Here the CDR3 DNA reads TGTGCCAGCAGCTTAGTGGCGGGACTCACAGATACGCAGTATTTT.

The chain joins TRBV10-3 to TRBJ1-5, with TRBD1 matching 10 bases. This CDR3 spans 19 amino acids. With 0 bases clipped from V and 1 base from J, the junction kept 9 bases outside the gene matches. Germline loops: CDR1 ENHRY, CDR2 SYGVKD. CDR3 residues: CAISESSVRQGASNQPQHF. CDR3 nucleotide sequence: TGTGCCATCAGTGAGTCCTCTGTTCGACAGGGGGCGAGCAATCAGCCCCAGCATTTT.

The genes are TRBV7-9 and TRBJ1-2; the D is unclear. Germline V gene lookup returns CDR1 SEHNR and CDR2 FQNEAQ (reference sequence). Deletions cut 5 bases from V and 0 bases from J, with 10 bases between. The CDR3 contains 14 residues. The CDR3 DNA sequence: TGTGCCAGCAGCGAGGGAAGTTCTAACTATGGCTACACCTTC. Protein product: CASSEGSSNYGYTF.

The J gene is TRBJ2-3, the V gene TRBV29-1; 7 nucleotides line up with TRBD2. Germline V CDR1 and CDR2: SQVTM, ANQGSEA. J gave up 8 bases and V 2 bases, and 10 bases lay outside the gene matches. The CDR3 contains 14 residues. Here the CDR3 DNA reads TGCAGCGTTGAACTAGCGGCTCCATCTGGTACGCAGTATTTT. Its protein is CSVELAAPSGTQYF.

The chain combines TRBV12-5 with TRBJ2-1; 8 nucleotides align to TRBD1. The CDR3 spans 17 residues. CDR1 and CDR2 (germline): LGHNT, FRNRAP. V was pared by 2 bases and J by 1 base, with 7 bases of the junction left unmatched. CDR3 sequence: CASGLINTGGSYNEQFF. The DNA of the CDR3 is TGTGCTAGTGGTTTGATCAATACAGGGGGATCCTACAATGAGCAGTTCTTC.

The chain is built from TRBV30 and TRBJ1-5, with TRBD1 matching 7 bases. The V gene's germline CDR1 is GTSNPN and CDR2 SVGIG (reference sequence). The trim removed 1 base at V and 7 bases at J, leaving 4 bases unmatched. There are 13 residues in the CDR3. The CDR3 sequence: CAWSGQGSQPQHF. The DNA for the CDR3 is TGTGCCTGGAGTGGACAGGGCAGCCAGCCCCAGCATTTT.

The chain employs TRBV4-1 and TRBJ1-2; D is undetermined. V shed 1 base and J shed 4 bases, with 13 bases lying between them. The germline V gene encodes CDR1 MGHRA and CDR2 YSYEKL. This CDR3 spans 15 amino acids. CDR3 DNA sequence: TGCGCCAGCAGCCAAGTGGGGAGCAGTTCCTATGGCTACACCTTC. Translating it yields CASSQVGSSSYGYTF.

This chain links TRBV2 with TRBJ1-2; D remains ambiguous. CDR1 and CDR2 from the germline V gene are SNHLY and FYNNEI. The V gene lost 2 bases and the J gene lost 5 bases, with 18 bases spanning the gap. The CDR3 extends over 16 amino acids. The DNA of the CDR3 is TGTGCCAGCAGTGAACTTCCCGCCCCTAGCCATTATGGCTACACCTTC. Amino acids: CASSELPAPSHYGYTF.

The rearrangement joins TRBV30 to TRBJ1-4, with D perhaps TRBD1 (5 bases). CDR1 GTSNPN and CDR2 SVGIG come from the germline V gene (reference sequence). This CDR3 comprises 13 residues. V lost 2 bases to trimming and J lost 8 bases, with 12 bases between them. CDR3 amino acids: CAWSRQGGEKLFF. The CDR3 region has the DNA TGTGCCTGGAGTCGGCAGGGTGGCGAAAAACTGTTTTTT.

The chain is built from TRBV10-2 and TRBJ2-7; the D is unclear. V gave up 2 bases and J gave up 2 bases, with 7 bases separating them. Per the germline V gene, CDR1 is WSHSY and CDR2 is SAAADI. The CDR3 consists of 13 residues. In DNA form, the CDR3 reads TGCGCCAGCAGTGAGCTCAGTGCCTACGAGCAGTACTTC. It codes for CASSELSAYEQYF.

V usage is TRBV4-1 and J usage is TRBJ2-5; 13 bases align to TRBD2. The CDR3 has 17 residues. With 0 bases clipped from V and 3 bases from J, the junction kept 4 bases outside the gene matches. Germline lookup yields CDR1 MGHRA and CDR2 YSYEKL. In nucleotides, the CDR3 is TGCGCCAGCAGCCAAGACCCCGGACTAGCGGGGGAAGAGACCCAGTACTTC. Amino acids: CASSQDPGLAGEETQYF.

V usage is TRBV2 and J usage is TRBJ1-5; 7 bases map to TRBD1. V was pared by 8 bases and J by 0 bases, with 4 bases of the junction left unmatched. CDR1 is SNHLY and CDR2 is FYNNEI in the germline V gene. The CDR3 spans 14 residues. The DNA for the CDR3 is TGTGCCAGCGCGACAGGGCTTAGCAATCAGCCCCAGCATTTT. Its translation: CASATGLSNQPQHF.

CDR3 loop: CASSPAGTSGTLYEQYF. CDR3 DNA sequence: TGCGCCAGCAGCCCCGCCGGGACTAGCGGGACCCTATACGAGCAGTACTTC. The chain uses TRBV5-1 and TRBJ2-7; 13 positions match TRBD2. This CDR3 region has 17 residues. V dropped 4 bases and J dropped 4; count of bases not matched to a gene: 11. Germline V gene lookup returns CDR1 SGHRS and CDR2 YFSETQ.

This chain uses TRBV5-1 with TRBJ1-1; 7 bases line up with TRBD1. V lost 4 bases, J lost 4 bases, and 7 bases stayed unmatched. Germline V lookup: CDR1 SGHRS, CDR2 YFSETQ. The length of the CDR3 is 14 residues. CDR3 coding DNA: TGCGCCAGCAGCGTAGGGGGCGGCGGCACTGAAGCTTTCTTT. As protein: CASSVGGGGTEAFF.